Shown below are 29 T cell receptor beta chains from a single sample sequenced in a study of tumor-infiltrating lymphocytes in oesophageal squamous cell carcinoma. From the PCR reads, TCRdb called clonotypes with MiXCR, one entry per CDR3 protein. The sample lists 13,000 or so distinct CDR3 sequences, roughly 47% seen once, with about 15% in the top ten. Sequencing was done on a sample of normal esophageal tissue next to the tumor. The receptor set was obtained from a male donor with esophageal squamous cell carcinoma.

This clonotype showed up just once. The chain employs TRBV10-3 and TRBJ2-3, with D possibly matching TRBD1 (5 bases). Gene TRBJ1-2 matches the end of the DNA better, so the J call may be wrong. Germline loops: CDR1 ENHRY, CDR2 SYGVKD. CDR3 length equals 16 residues. Here the CDR3 DNA reads TGTGCCATCAGTGACCACCCAGGGCTTCGAAACTATGGCTACACCTTC. Amino acids: CAISDHPGLRNYGYTF.

The sample holds a few counts of this clonotype. This chain joins TRBV12-3 or TRBV12-4 and TRBJ2-1; D might be TRBD1 or TRBD2, each matching 5 bases. This CDR3 comprises 13 residues. Between the trimmed V and J ends, which lost 4 bases and 8 bases, there was a span of 12 bases. CDR3 sequence reads: CASSYRTGDEQFF. The CDR3 DNA follows: TGTGCCAGCAGTTACAGGACTGGTGATGAGCAGTTCTTC.

This clonotype has only a few counts. This chain uses TRBV28 with TRBJ2-1; 8 bases are a match to TRBD1. Germline V CDR1 and CDR2: MDHEN, SYDVKM. Trimming cost V 4 bases and J 5 bases; bases outside gene matches: 10. The CDR3 spans 16 residues. CDR3 loop: CASSSSDRVVHNEQFF. The CDR3 DNA reads TGTGCCAGCAGTTCCTCGGACAGGGTCGTCCACAATGAGCAGTTCTTC.

V is TRBV19 and J is TRBJ2-5; the match to TRBD1 covers 9 bases. The better agreement between TRBJ2-7 and the DNA end casts doubt on the J call. The CDR3 runs to 15 residues. Germline V gene sequence: CDR1 LNHDA, CDR2 SQIVND (reference sequence). The CDR3 here is CASSMRRQGVYEQYF. DNA of the CDR3: TGTGCCAGTAGTATGCGGAGACAGGGGGTTTACGAGCAGTACTTC.

The chain carries TRBV5-1 and TRBJ2-3, with D tentatively TRBD1 (6 bases). The J call is uncertain, as TRBJ1-2 better fits the DNA end. Looked up from germline, CDR1 is SGHRS and CDR2 is YFSETQ. The length of the CDR3 is 13 residues. The DNA of the CDR3 is TGCGCCAGCAGGCGTACAGGGAGCTATGGCTACACCTTC. Its translation is CASRRTGSYGYTF.

This clonotype showed up many times. This chain connects TRBV11-3 to TRBJ2-2; 10 positions match TRBD2. This CDR3 contains 17 residues. Trimming at V came to 2 bases and at J to 7 bases, leaving 10 bases not matched to a gene. In germline, CDR1 is SGHNT, CDR2 YENEEA. CDR3 bases: TGTGCCAGCAGCTTACTCAGCGGGGGGGCAAAGAACGGGGAGCTGTTTTTT. Its protein is CASSLLSGGAKNGELFF.

This clonotype has only a few counts. The chain combines TRBV6-5 with TRBJ1-3; the match to TRBD1 covers 12 bases. With V trimmed by 0 bases and J by 3 bases, 6 bases remained unmatched. CDR1 and CDR2 (germline): MNHEY, SVGAGI. This CDR3 has 18 residues. The CDR3 protein is CASSYSGTGGANGNTIYF. DNA for the CDR3: TGTGCCAGCAGTTACTCCGGGACAGGGGGCGCGAATGGAAACACCATATATTTT.

The sample holds a few counts of this clonotype. This sequence joins TRBV2 and TRBJ1-5; D remains ambiguous. The CDR3 runs to 13 residues. Trimming took off 7 bases at V and 8 bases at J, with 15 bases between the two ends. In germline, CDR1 is SNHLY, CDR2 FYNNEI. CDR3 in amino acids: CASTSQVEEPQHF. CDR3 sequence (DNA): TGTGCCAGCACAAGTCAGGTAGAGGAGCCCCAGCATTTT.

The gene calls are TRBV7-6 and TRBJ2-5; TRBD2 is a possible D gene (6 bases). The J call may be incorrect, as the DNA end agrees better with TRBJ2-4. Germline V gene lookup returns CDR1 SGHVS and CDR2 FNYEAQ. The CDR3 consists of 14 residues. The CDR3 sequence: CASSYGTHEGIQYF. Here the CDR3 DNA reads TGTGCCAGCAGCTACGGGACTCACGAGGGCATTCAGTACTTC.

About this clonotype: Its ends do not fully match the called genes, so a read error is possible. The chain is built from TRBV6-1 and TRBJ2-3; perhaps TRBD1 as D (6 bases). The CDR3 has 13 residues. Germline CDR1 and CDR2: MNHNS and SASEGT. CDR3 nucleotides: TGTGCCAGCGGCCGGGACAACTCCTACGAGCAGTACTTT. Protein product: CASGRDNSYEQYF.

In regard to this clonotype: The CDR3 does not end in the conserved phenylalanine or tryptophan, so this is likely a read error. Because the CDR3's place on the DNA is in doubt, the DNA is left out and the CDR3 is given as listed by TCRdb. The chain couples TRBV7-9 to TRBJ2-3; the table's D gene call, TRBD2, was not cross checked with the DNA. The CDR3 spans 18 amino acids, including both terminal residues. CDR1 and CDR2 (germline): SEHNR, FQNEAQ (reference sequence). The CDR3 spells CASSLATASGSNEQFFGP.

Of note for this clonotype: Mismatch with germline at one junction end may stem from a read error. The rearrangement uses TRBV7-6 and TRBJ2-2, with 8 bases lining up with TRBD2. This CDR3 is built from 14 residues. Germline V CDR1 and CDR2: SGHVS, FNYEAQ. The CDR3 region has the DNA TGTGCTAGCAGCGAACGGGGGGGTGCCGGGGAGCTGTTTTTT. Its protein product is CASSERGGAGELFF.

This clonotype was seen only a few times. The V call is TRBV7-9, the J call TRBJ2-3; TRBD1 is a possible D gene (7 bases). The V gene lost 4 bases and the J gene lost 6 bases, with 17 bases spanning the gap. CDR1 SEHNR and CDR2 FQNEAQ come from the germline V gene (reference sequence). The CDR3 totals 15 residues. Written as DNA, the CDR3 is TGTGCCAGCAGCTGGGGGGACAGCAGAGCCGATACGCAGTATTTT. Its protein product is CASSWGDSRADTQYF.

This clonotype is medium-sized (0.01 to 0.1%). The V call is TRBV11-2, the J call TRBJ2-3; D not resolved. The CDR3 spans 11 residues. Trimming removed 5 bases at V and 2 bases at J, with 2 bases between. From germline, CDR1 is SGHAT and CDR2 FQNNGV. The DNA for the CDR3 is TGTGCCAGCAGCCTCACAGATACGCAGTATTTT. This sequence encodes CASSLTDTQYF.

About this clonotype itself: This clone may be a read error of a much larger clone one base away. The rearrangement uses TRBV7-8 and TRBJ2-5; perhaps TRBD1 as D (6 bases). The assigned J gene may be wrong: the sequence end matches TRBJ2-1 better. Germline CDR1 reads SGHVS; CDR2 reads FQNEAQ. The CDR3 loop spans 15 amino acids. The CDR3 nucleotides read TGTGCCAGCAGCTTAGCCAGGGGTGGCGGAGAGACCCAGTTCTTC. Amino acid sequence: CASSLARGGGETQFF.

J is TRBJ2-3 and V is TRBV28, with D maybe TRBD1 (6 bases). The CDR3 is 15 amino acids. V lost 3 bases and J 3 bases, leaving 13 bases between the germline ends. CDR1 MDHEN and CDR2 SYDVKM come from the germline V gene. In DNA, the CDR3 is TGTGCCAGCAGTTTTGGGGGCGCCGGTACAGATACGCAGTATTTT. Translated: CASSFGGAGTDTQYF.

As for this clonotype: Because the CDR3 is missing its conserved closing phenylalanine or tryptophan, this is likely a read error. The rearrangement joins TRBV5-1 to TRBJ2-1; D is unresolved. The closer fit of TRBJ2-7 to the DNA end suggests the J call may be wrong. The germline V gene encodes CDR1 SGHRS and CDR2 YFSETQ. The CDR3 is 13 residues long. CDR3 amino acids: CASSPLNAYEQYL. The CDR3 nucleotides are TGCGCCAGCAGCCCGCTAAATGCATACGAGCAGTACTTA.

The CDR3 is CASSYLYNEQFF. CDR3 DNA sequence: TGTGCCAGCAGCTACTTATACAATGAGCAGTTCTTC. This chain uses TRBV14 with TRBJ2-7; no reliable D call. The J call could be wrong; TRBJ2-1 is a better fit for the DNA end. Per germline, CDR1 SGHDN and CDR2 FVKESK. The CDR3 spans 12 residues.

By proportion, this clonotype is large. The gene calls are TRBV7-8 and TRBJ2-3, with 8 bases matching TRBD1. Germline V gene sequence: CDR1 SGHVS, CDR2 FQNEAQ. The CDR3 extends over 16 amino acids. Trimming cost V 1 base and J 5 bases; bases outside gene matches: 8. Here the CDR3 DNA reads TGTGCCAGCAGCTTAGAAGGCAGGGGGCTCGGAGATACGCAGTATTTT. Protein sequence: CASSLEGRGLGDTQYF.

The chain uses TRBV7-2 and TRBJ2-5, with D tentatively TRBD2 (5 bases). The DNA end is more similar to TRBJ2-1, so the J call may be wrong. The CDR3 covers 14 residues. Germline CDR1 SGHTA, CDR2 FQGNSA. CDR3 in DNA: TGTGCCAGCAGCTCTAAACTAGTGAGCAATGAGCAGTTCTTC. Amino acids: CASSSKLVSNEQFF.

Comments on this clonotype: The junction differs from germline at one of its ends, possibly a read error. This rearrangement joins TRBV11-2 to TRBJ2-6; 7 positions match TRBD1. The CDR3 covers 14 residues. The germline V gene encodes CDR1 SGHAT and CDR2 FQNNGV. The CDR3: CASSTTGRDSPLHF. For the CDR3, the DNA is TGTGCCAGCAGCACGACAGGGCGCGATTCACCCCTCCACTTC.

The V gene is TRBV7-3, the J gene TRBJ2-5; 12 bases fit TRBD1. Per the germline V gene, CDR1 is SGHTA and CDR2 is FQGTGA. This CDR3 comprises 15 residues. The junction had 12 bases not matched to a gene; V was cut back by 5 bases and J by 11 bases. The CDR3 region is CASSVTGTGGSEQYF. The CDR3 nucleotides read TGTGCCAGCAGCGTCACCGGGACAGGGGGCAGTGAGCAGTACTTC. Based on the CDR3 plus reference TRBV7-3 and TRBJ2-5, the full variable domain is GAGVSQTPSNKVTEKGKYVELRCDPISGHTALYWYRQSLGQGPEFLIYFQGTGAADDSGLPNDRFFAVRPEGSVSTLKIQRTERGDSAVYLCASSVTGTGGSEQYFGPGTRLLVL.

This clonotype was detected a few times. The chain employs TRBV11-2 and TRBJ2-1; perhaps TRBD2 as D (6 bases). V shed 5 bases and J shed 8 bases, with 13 bases lying between them. The CDR3 totals 13 residues. Germline CDR1 SGHAT, CDR2 FQNNGV. The CDR3 coding sequence is TGTGCCAGCAGCCCCGGGACTGGGGATGAGCAGTTCTTC. Protein: CASSPGTGDEQFF.

This clonotype is medium-sized (0.01 to 0.1%) in the sample. The chain recombines TRBV28 with TRBJ2-3; 9 positions agree with TRBD1. V gave up 7 bases and J gave up 3 bases; unmatched junction bases: 8. The CDR3 sequence is 15 residues long. Germline V CDR1 and CDR2: MDHEN, SYDVKM. This CDR3 is CASTAGTGRTDTQYF. The CDR3 DNA follows: TGTGCCAGCACCGCCGGGACAGGGAGAACAGATACGCAGTATTTT.

V and J are TRBV7-2 and TRBJ2-4; 7 positions match TRBD1. The J call is doubtful: the DNA matches TRBJ1-2 better. Germline V gene sequence: CDR1 SGHTA, CDR2 FQGNSA. The CDR3 is 13 residues long. The CDR3 is CASSSTTGNGYTF. CDR3 sequence (DNA): TGTGCCAGCAGCTCGACGACAGGGAATGGCTACACCTTC.

The chain carries TRBV29-1 and TRBJ2-7; 14 bases align to TRBD2. The better agreement between TRBJ2-5 and the DNA end casts doubt on the J call. In germline, CDR1 is SQVTM, CDR2 ANQGSEA. CDR3 length: 14 residues. CDR3: CSARLAGGQETQYF. Written as DNA, the CDR3 is TGCAGCGCTAGACTAGCGGGGGGGCAAGAGACCCAGTACTTC.

This clonotype was detected many times. The V gene is TRBV19, the J gene TRBJ2-1, with 7 bases matching TRBD2. CDR3 size: 16 residues. The J segment lost 6 bases and the V segment lost 6 bases, leaving 14 bases of the junction unmatched. The germline V gene encodes CDR1 LNHDA and CDR2 SQIVND (reference sequence). CDR3 sequence reads: CASRSSGPLSLNEQFF. CDR3 bases: TGTGCCAGTAGGTCTAGCGGCCCTCTCTCCCTCAATGAGCAGTTCTTC.

This clonotype was found once. The chain links TRBV6-6 to TRBJ2-5, with 8 nucleotides matching TRBD1. Trimming removed 5 bases from V and 2 bases from J; junction bases left unmatched: 4. This CDR3 region has 14 residues. Per germline, CDR1 MNHNY and CDR2 SVGAGI (reference sequence). CDR3 nucleotide sequence: TGTGCCAGCAGTACCCGACAGGGGCAAGAGACCCAGTACTTC. It is translated as CASSTRQGQETQYF.

Concerning this clonotype: The conserved final phenylalanine or tryptophan is absent from the CDR3, which likely points to a read error. Because the CDR3's place on the DNA is in doubt, the DNA is left out and the CDR3 is given as listed by TCRdb. J is TRBJ2-7 and V is TRBV11-2; the table gives TRBD1 as D, unverified against the DNA. Germline V gene lookup returns CDR1 SGHAT and CDR2 FQNNGV. The CDR3 length equals 19 residues, ends included. CDR3 sequence reads: CASSLGRDRGPNYGYTFGS.